A single sample is the source of the 3 T cell receptor beta chains below, sequenced in a study of identifying expanded T cells in peripheral blood. Here immunoSEQ multiplex PCR was the method, and the copy in TCRdb shows in-frame clones only, minus some. The table has some 78,000 clones, approximately 85% seen once. The sequenced material came from blood. Source of these receptors: a person between 18 and 75 years old in good health.

The genes are TRBV11-2 and TRBJ2-1; no clear D. The CDR3 spans 13 residues. CDR1 is SGHAT and CDR2 is FQNNGV in the germline V gene. V was pared by 3 bases and J by 6 bases, with 9 bases between. CDR3 coding DNA: TGTGCCAGCAGCTTTGGTAGCAGCAATGAGCAGTTCTTC. Translating gives CASSFGSSNEQFF.

The V call is TRBV14, the J call TRBJ1-1; D is undetermined. The CDR3 covers 15 residues. V shed 4 bases and J shed 0 bases, with 12 bases lying between them. Germline values: CDR1 SGHDN, CDR2 FVKESK. Here the CDR3 reads CASSLYGGLNTEAFF. As DNA, the CDR3 is TGTGCCAGCAGCCTCTATGGAGGGTTGAACACTGAAGCTTTCTTT.

The chain combines TRBV27 with TRBJ1-1, with D possibly TRBD1 on 5 matching bases. Germline V gene sequence: CDR1 MNHEY, CDR2 SMNVEV (reference sequence). This CDR3 is 15 amino acids long. Deletions cut 6 bases from V and 1 base from J, with 15 bases between. CDR3 loop: CASRTYTGSNTEAFF. As DNA, the CDR3 is TGTGCCAGCAGAACTTACACAGGATCGAACACTGAAGCTTTCTTT.